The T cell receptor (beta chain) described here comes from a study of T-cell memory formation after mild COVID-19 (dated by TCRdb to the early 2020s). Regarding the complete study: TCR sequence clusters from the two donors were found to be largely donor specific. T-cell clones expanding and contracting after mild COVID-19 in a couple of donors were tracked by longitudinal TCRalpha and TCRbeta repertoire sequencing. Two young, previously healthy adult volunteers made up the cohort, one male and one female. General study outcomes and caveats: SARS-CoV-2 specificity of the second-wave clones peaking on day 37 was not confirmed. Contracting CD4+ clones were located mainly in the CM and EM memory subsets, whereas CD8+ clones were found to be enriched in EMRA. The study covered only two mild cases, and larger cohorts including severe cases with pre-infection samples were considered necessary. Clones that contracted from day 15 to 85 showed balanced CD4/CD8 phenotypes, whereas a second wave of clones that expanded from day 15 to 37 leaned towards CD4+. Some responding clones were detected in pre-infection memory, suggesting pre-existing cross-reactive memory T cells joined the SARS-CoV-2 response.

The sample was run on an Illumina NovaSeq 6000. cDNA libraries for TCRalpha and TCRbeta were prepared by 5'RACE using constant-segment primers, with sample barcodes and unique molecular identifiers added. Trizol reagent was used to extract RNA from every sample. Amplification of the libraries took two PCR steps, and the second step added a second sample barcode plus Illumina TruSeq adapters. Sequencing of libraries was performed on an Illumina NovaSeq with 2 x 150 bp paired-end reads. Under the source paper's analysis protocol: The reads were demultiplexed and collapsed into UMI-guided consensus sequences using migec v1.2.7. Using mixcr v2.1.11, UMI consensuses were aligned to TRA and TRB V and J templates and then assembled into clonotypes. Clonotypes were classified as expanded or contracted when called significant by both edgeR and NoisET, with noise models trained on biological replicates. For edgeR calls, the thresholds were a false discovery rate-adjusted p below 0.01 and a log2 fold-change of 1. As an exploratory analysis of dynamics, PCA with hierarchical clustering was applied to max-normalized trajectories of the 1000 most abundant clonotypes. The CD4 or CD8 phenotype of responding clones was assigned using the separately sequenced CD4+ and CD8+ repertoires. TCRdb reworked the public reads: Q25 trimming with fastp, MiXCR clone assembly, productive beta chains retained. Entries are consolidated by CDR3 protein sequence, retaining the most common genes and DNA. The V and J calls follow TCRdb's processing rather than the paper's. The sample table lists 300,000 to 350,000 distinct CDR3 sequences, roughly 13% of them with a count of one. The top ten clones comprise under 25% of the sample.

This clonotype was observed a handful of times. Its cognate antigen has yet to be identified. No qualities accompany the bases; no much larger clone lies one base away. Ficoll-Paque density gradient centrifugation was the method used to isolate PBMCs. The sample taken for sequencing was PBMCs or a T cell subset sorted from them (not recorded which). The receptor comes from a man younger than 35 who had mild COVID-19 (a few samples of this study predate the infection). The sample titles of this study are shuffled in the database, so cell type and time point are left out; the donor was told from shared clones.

The sequence in DNA is TGTGCCAGCAGCAAATACCGGCCAGGGGGGGAGACCCAGTACTTC. Its product reads: CASSKYRPGGETQYF. The receptor chain draws on TRBV12-3 or TRBV12-4 and TRBJ2-5; the D gene is possibly TRBD1, with 7 bases matching. V gives up 6 bases and J gives up 5 bases, and the segment between their germline ends measures 19 bases. Including the terminal cysteine and phenylalanine, the CDR3 comprises 15 residues. Only the CDR3 part of the read is kept: 45 bases, read in frame from the first base.